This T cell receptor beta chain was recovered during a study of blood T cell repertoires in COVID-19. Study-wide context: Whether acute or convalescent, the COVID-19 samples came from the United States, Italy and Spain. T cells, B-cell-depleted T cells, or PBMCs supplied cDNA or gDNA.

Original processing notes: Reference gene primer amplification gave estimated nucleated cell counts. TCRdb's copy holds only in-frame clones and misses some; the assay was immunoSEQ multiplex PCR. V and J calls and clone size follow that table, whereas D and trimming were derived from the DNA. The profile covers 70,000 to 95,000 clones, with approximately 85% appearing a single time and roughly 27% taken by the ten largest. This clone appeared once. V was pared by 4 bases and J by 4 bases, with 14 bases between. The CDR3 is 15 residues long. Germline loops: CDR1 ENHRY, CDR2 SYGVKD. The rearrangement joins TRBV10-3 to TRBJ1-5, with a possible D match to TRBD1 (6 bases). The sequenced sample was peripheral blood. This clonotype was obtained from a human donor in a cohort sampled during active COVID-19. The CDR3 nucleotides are TGTGCCATCAGTGGAATTGGGGGCGGGAATCAGCCCCAGCATTTT. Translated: CAISGIGGGNQPQHF.